The 8 T cell receptor beta chains in this list originate from one sample, sequenced in a study of beta chain features in type 1 diabetes. Sequencing targeted expressed TCRB transcripts, as all isolated RNA had been reverse transcribed. Profiling relied on immunoSEQ multiplex PCR, and the TCRdb table lists in-frame clones only, not all of them. The table lists around 240,000 clones, under 70% of them singletons, with about 0.05% in the top ten. What was sequenced was naive CD4+ T cells from blood. The source is a young man in good health.

This chain uses TRBV28 with TRBJ2-7; 7 nucleotides match TRBD1. Trimming removed 5 bases from V and 0 bases from J; junction bases left unmatched: 4. The CDR3 is 14 amino acids. CDR1 is MDHEN, CDR2 SYDVKM, per germline. The CDR3 spells CASSRTGGSYEQYF. CDR3 bases: TGTGCCAGCAGTCGGACAGGTGGCTCCTACGAGCAGTACTTC.

Only a few counts were recorded for this clone. The V and J genes are TRBV5-1 and TRBJ2-7; 9 bases are a match to TRBD2. Per the germline V gene, CDR1 is SGHRS and CDR2 is YFSETQ. V lost 1 base and J lost 11; bases outside the gene matches: 4. The CDR3 runs 12 residues. The CDR3 bases are TGCGCCAGCAGCTTGTCTAGCGGGGAGGAGTACTTC. This codes for CASSLSSGEEYF.

The chain employs TRBV23-1 and TRBJ2-7, with D possibly being TRBD1 (6 bases). TRBV23-1 carries the ORF label, with uncertain function. The CDR3 loop spans 15 amino acids. The V end lost 0 bases, the J end lost 3 bases, and 12 bases lay between the germline ends. In DNA form, the CDR3 reads TGCGCCAGCAGTCAATCTCAAGGACAGAACTACGAGCAGTACTTC. Encoded protein: CASSQSQGQNYEQYF.

This clone was counted a few times. The chain uses TRBV30 and TRBJ2-5; D unresolved. Germline lookup yields CDR1 GTSNPN and CDR2 SVGIG (reference sequence). The CDR3 is 12 residues long. The V end was cut by 0 bases, the J end by 7 bases, with 9 bases between. CDR3: CAWSVSEGTQYF. As DNA, the CDR3 is TGTGCCTGGAGTGTCTCTGAAGGGACCCAGTACTTC. Full variable domain (remainder filled in from reference TRBV30 and TRBJ2-5): SQTIHQWPATLVQPVGSPLSLECTVEGTSNPNLYWYRQAAGRGLQLLFYSVGIGQISSEVPQNLSASRPQDRQFILSSKKLLLSDSGFYLCAWSVSEGTQYFGPGTRLLVL.

This clone appeared a few times. This chain links TRBV29-1 with TRBJ2-3, with 8 bases aligning to TRBD2. Germline CDR1 reads SQVTM; CDR2 reads ANQGSEA. The CDR3 contains 13 residues. With V trimmed by 2 bases and J by 5 bases, 3 bases remained unmatched. CDR3 sequence (DNA): TGCAGCGTTGAAAGGGCGGGAGGAGATACGCAGTATTTT. It is translated as CSVERAGGDTQYF.

The chain has TRBV25-1 and TRBJ2-3, with D unresolved. The germline V gene encodes CDR1 MGHDK and CDR2 SYGVNS. Trimming removed 3 bases from V and 6 bases from J, with 16 bases in between. The CDR3 runs to 15 residues. The DNA of the CDR3 is TGTGCCAGCAGTGACCAAGGGTCCCCTCCTGATACGCAGTATTTT. Translating it yields CASSDQGSPPDTQYF.

This clone was recorded once. V gene TRBV2 combines with J gene TRBJ1-5, with D perhaps matching TRBD1 (5 bases). V lost 2 bases to trimming and J lost 4 bases, with 15 bases between them. The germline V gene has CDR1 SNHLY and CDR2 FYNNEI. This CDR3 comprises 16 residues. CDR3 nucleotide sequence: TGTGCCAGCAGTGAAAGCGGGGCAGCGCTAAATCAGCCCCAGCATTTT. Its protein product is CASSESGAALNQPQHF.

The chain is built from TRBV7-9 and TRBJ2-5, with D unclear. Trimming shortened V by 2 bases and J by 2 bases, and 12 bases separated the two germline ends. The CDR3 is 15 residues long. Looked up from germline, CDR1 is SEHNR and CDR2 is FQNEAQ (reference sequence). In DNA, the CDR3 is TGTGCCAGCAGCTTAAGGTTGAGGCAACAAGAGACCCAGTACTTC. Amino acids: CASSLRLRQQETQYF.